Given below is one T cell receptor beta chain in context. Its cognate antigen is unknown. The sample's time point: blood 4 weeks post-SBRT, at nephrectomy. The treatment here: 15 Gy SBRT to primary tumor, nephrectomy 4 weeks later. Nephrectomy followed 15 Gy stereotactic body radiation by 4 weeks. Clear cell pathology was present in this patient's renal cell carcinoma. TCRdb's copy holds only in-frame clones and misses some; the assay was immunoSEQ multiplex PCR. Here the sample spans over 85,000 clones, approximately 80% being singletons. CDR1 and CDR2 (germline): MGHDK, SYGVNS. This CDR3 contains 14 residues. With 6 bases clipped from V and 6 bases from J, the junction kept 10 bases outside the gene matches. This sample was included in a study of radiation and T cells in renal cell carcinoma. Study results and caveats: In blood, top tumor clones expanded by 2 weeks, shrinking by 4. Pretreatment tumor biopsies were lacking, so baseline clonotypes are unknown.

V usage is TRBV25-1 and J usage is TRBJ1-2, with 7 bases lining up with TRBD1. The sequence came from a man aged 50 to 60 with renal cell carcinoma. Sequenced material: blood, taken from a patient whose treatment included radiotherapy and nephrectomy. The DNA for the CDR3 is TGTGCCAGCAGGGCCGGTGGGACAGCGCATGGCTACACCTTC. This translates into CASRAGGTAHGYTF.